The 32 T cell receptor beta chains presented below share a single source sample, sequenced in a study of blood T cell repertoires in COVID-19. Libraries were prepared by immunoSEQ multiplex PCR; TCRdb keeps only in-frame clonotypes and omits some of them. Of fewer than 350,000 clones in the sample, about 85% are singletons; the top ten hold 2% to 3%. The sample was PBMCs or T cells enriched from blood (not recorded which). These TCRs come from a woman between 50 and 59 years old who had recovered from COVID-19.

The J gene is TRBJ1-5, the V gene TRBV2; 7 nucleotides agree with TRBD1. In germline, CDR1 is SNHLY, CDR2 FYNNEI. Trimming took 6 bases from V and 3 from J; bases not matched to a gene: 8. The CDR3 totals 15 residues. The CDR3 loop reads CASSARDSFNQPQHF. CDR3 DNA sequence: TGTGCCAGCAGCGCCAGGGACAGTTTCAATCAGCCCCAGCATTTT.

The rearrangement joins TRBV18 to TRBJ1-1; D is unclear. CDR1 and CDR2 (germline): KGHSH, LQKENI. The CDR3 loop spans 16 amino acids. The V end lost 3 bases, the J end lost 1 base, and 15 bases lay between the germline ends. CDR3 nucleotide sequence: TGTGCCAGCTCACCTACCGCGGGTAGTCCGAACACTGAAGCTTTCTTT. It translates to CASSPTAGSPNTEAFF.

J is TRBJ2-5 and V is TRBV11-2, with 7 bases matching TRBD2. This CDR3 is built from 15 residues. V was pared by 5 bases and J by 5 bases, with 11 bases of the junction left unmatched. Germline CDR1 SGHAT, CDR2 FQNNGV. The CDR3 loop reads CASSPTASGMETQYF. Written as DNA, the CDR3 is TGTGCCAGCAGCCCAACCGCCAGCGGGATGGAGACCCAGTACTTC. The whole variable domain, remainder taken from reference TRBV11-2 and TRBJ2-5, is EAGVAQSPRYKIIEKRQSVAFWCNPISGHATLYWYQQILGQGPKLLIQFQNNGVVDDSQLPKDRFSAERLKGVDSTLKIQPAKLEDSAVYLCASSPTASGMETQYFGPGTRLLVL.

The chain employs TRBV18 and TRBJ1-5, with 8 bases fitting TRBD1. The CDR3 runs 17 residues. Germline CDR1 is KGHSH and CDR2 is LQKENI. After removal of 2 bases from V and 4 bases from J, the junction contained 10 bases not matched to a gene. The CDR3 nucleotides are TGTGCCAGCTCACCAGGGACAGGACCCTTCGGTAATCAGCCCCAGCATTTT. It encodes CASSPGTGPFGNQPQHF.

The chain has TRBV15 and TRBJ2-1; 8 nucleotides line up with TRBD2. CDR1 is LNHNV, CDR2 YYDKDF, per germline (reference sequence). J gave up 3 bases and V 1 base, and 5 bases lay outside the gene matches. The CDR3 is 16 residues long. CDR3 coding DNA: TGTGCCACCAGCAGAGTCCCCGCGGGGGGCTACAATGAGCAGTTCTTC. This translates into CATSRVPAGGYNEQFF. The full variable domain, with the rest looked up from reference TRBV15 and TRBJ2-1, is DAMVIQNPRYQVTQFGKPVTLSCSQTLNHNVMYWYQQKSSQAPKLLFHYYDKDFNNEADTPDNFQSRRPNTSFCFLDIRSPGLGDTAMYLCATSRVPAGGYNEQFFGPGTRLTVL.

The gene calls are TRBV5-1 and TRBJ1-1; no reliable D call. The germline CDR1 and CDR2 sequences are SGHRS and YFSETQ. V was pared by 1 base and J by 4 bases, with 8 bases between. CDR3 length: 13 amino acids. The DNA for the CDR3 is TGCGCCAGCAGCTTGAGACGGAGCACTGAAGCTTTCTTT. It encodes CASSLRRSTEAFF.

The chain joins TRBV6-5 to TRBJ1-2; 7 bases align to TRBD1. J was trimmed by 4 bases and V by 6 bases; bases with no gene match: 8. The CDR3 extends over 14 amino acids. CDR1 and CDR2 (germline): MNHEY, SVGAGI. The CDR3: CASRNRGEGYGYTF. Here the CDR3 DNA reads TGTGCCAGCAGGAACAGGGGAGAGGGCTATGGCTACACCTTC.

V is TRBV18 and J is TRBJ2-3; 14 bases map to TRBD2. Germline V gene sequence: CDR1 KGHSH, CDR2 LQKENI. This CDR3 has 15 amino acids. V trimming: 8 bases; J trimming: 6 bases; junction bases outside the gene matches: 7. CDR3 residues: CASQGLAGAPDTQYF. As DNA, the CDR3 is TGTGCCAGCCAGGGACTAGCGGGGGCCCCTGATACGCAGTATTTT.

This clone has a single count. This chain links TRBV10-2 with TRBJ2-7; 11 bases are a match to TRBD1. The trim removed 6 bases at V and 3 bases at J, leaving 4 bases unmatched. The CDR3 is made up of 14 amino acids. CDR1 WSHSY and CDR2 SAAADI come from the germline V gene. CDR3 coding DNA: TGCGCCAGCAGAAACGGGACAGGGGGCTACGAGCAGTACTTC. Translated: CASRNGTGGYEQYF.

This clone was recorded once. The rearrangement uses TRBV7-6 and TRBJ2-3; 8 bases agree with TRBD2. This CDR3 region has 14 residues. CDR1 SGHVS and CDR2 FNYEAQ come from the germline V gene. V dropped 3 bases and J dropped 1; count of bases not matched to a gene: 0. Here the CDR3 reads CASSFSGGTDTQYF. The CDR3 DNA sequence: TGTGCCAGCAGCTTTAGCGGGGGCACAGATACGCAGTATTTT.

The CDR3 here is CASSDRARQPQHF. The CDR3 DNA follows: TGTGCCAGCAGCGACAGGGCGCGTCAGCCCCAGCATTTT. The chain recombines TRBV27 with TRBJ1-5, with 7 bases identical to TRBD1. Trimming at V came to 6 bases and at J to 6 bases, leaving 5 bases not matched to a gene. The CDR3 extends over 13 amino acids. The germline V gene encodes CDR1 MNHEY and CDR2 SMNVEV (reference sequence).

This chain connects TRBV9 to TRBJ2-1; TRBD2 matches 8 bases. V lost 3 bases, J lost 4 bases, and 3 bases stayed unmatched. CDR3 length: 14 amino acids. CDR1 and CDR2 (germline): SGDLS, YYNGEE. The CDR3 DNA is TGTGCCAGCAGCGCCAGCGGGAGATACAATGAGCAGTTCTTC. It specifies CASSASGRYNEQFF.

This clone was picked up one time. The chain combines TRBV7-3 with TRBJ2-6; D possibly corresponds to TRBD1 (6 bases). The germline V and J ends were trimmed by 7 bases and 2 bases, with 12 bases remaining between them. Germline V gives CDR1 SGHTA, CDR2 FQGTGA. CDR3 size: 15 residues. The CDR3 protein is CASTKGDPGANVLTF. CDR3 DNA sequence: TGTGCCAGCACCAAGGGGGATCCTGGGGCCAACGTCCTGACTTTC.

This chain joins TRBV4-1 and TRBJ2-7, with TRBD2 as a possible D gene (5 bases). The CDR3 runs 13 residues. V was shortened by 1 base and J by 4 bases, with 8 bases between the two germline ends. In germline, CDR1 is MGHRA, CDR2 YSYEKL. As DNA, the CDR3 is TGCGCCAGCAGCCAAGGGGGAGCTTACGAGCAGTACTTC. Its protein product is CASSQGGAYEQYF.

The chain couples TRBV6-1 to TRBJ2-7; D is possibly TRBD1 (6 bases). Trimming took 3 bases from V and 3 from J, leaving 12 bases between them. The CDR3 covers 14 residues. The germline CDR1 and CDR2 sequences are MNHNS and SASEGT. This CDR3 reads CASSEARGGYEQYF. CDR3 sequence (DNA): TGTGCCAGCAGTGAGGCTCGAGGGGGCTACGAGCAGTACTTC.

This clone was counted a few times. J is TRBJ1-1 and V is TRBV3-1 (or the pseudogene TRBV3-2); perhaps TRBD1 as D (6 bases). V was cut by 0 bases and J by 11 bases, with 16 bases left in between. Germline V gene data show CDR1 as LGHDT and CDR2 as YNNKEL (reference sequence). CDR3 length: 14 amino acids. DNA for the CDR3: TGTGCCAGCAGCCAAGAGTCCAGGGGTAGCGAGGCTTTCTTT. The encoded protein is CASSQESRGSEAFF.

V gene TRBV21-1 combines with J gene TRBJ1-3; the table's D call, TRBD1, has no DNA check behind it. TRBV21-1 is designated a pseudogene. This CDR3 comprises 18 residues. The CDR3 spells CASSDDPPGQGPGNTIYF. CDR3 nucleotides: TGTGCCAGCAGCGACGATCCCCCGGGACAGGGGCCTGGAAACACCATATATTTT.

As regards this clone: Other DNA sequences within the sample encode an identical CDR3. The rearrangement joins TRBV30 to TRBJ1-3; D possibly corresponds to TRBD1 (5 bases). This CDR3 is built from 14 residues. The germline V and J ends were trimmed by 2 bases and 0 bases, with 8 bases remaining between them. CDR1 and CDR2 from the germline V gene are GTSNPN and SVGIG (reference sequence). The DNA for the CDR3 is TGTGCCTGGAGTAGGGGAAGCTCTGGAAACACCATATATTTT. The encoded protein is CAWSRGSSGNTIYF.

V and J are TRBV7-8 and TRBJ2-7; D not certain. The V and J ends lost 5 bases and 1 base respectively, with 12 bases between them. CDR1 SGHVS and CDR2 FQNEAQ come from the germline V gene. CDR3 length: 14 amino acids. The CDR3 bases are TGTGCCAGCAGCCCGCGACTGAATTCCTACGAGCAGTACTTC. Protein product: CASSPRLNSYEQYF. The full variable domain, in which reference TRBV7-8 and TRBJ2-7 provide the parts outside the CDR3, is GAGVSQSPRYKVAKRGQDVALRCDPISGHVSLFWYQQALGQGPEFLTYFQNEAQLDKSGLPSDRFFAERPEGSVSTLKIQRTQQEDSAVYLCASSPRLNSYEQYFGPGTRLTVT.

This chain connects TRBV2 to TRBJ1-4; 9 bases match TRBD1. CDR3 length: 17 amino acids. Germline values: CDR1 SNHLY, CDR2 FYNNEI. The J segment lost 0 bases and the V segment lost 3 bases, leaving 5 bases of the junction unmatched. In nucleotides, the CDR3 is TGTGCCAGCAGTGATGGGACAGGGTTTGCAACTAATGAAAAACTGTTTTTT. Translation gives CASSDGTGFATNEKLFF. Supplemented by reference TRBV2 and TRBJ1-4, the full variable domain reads EPEVTQTPSHQVTQMGQEVILRCVPISNHLYFYWYRQILGQKVEFLVSFYNNEISEKSEIFDDQFSVERPDGSNFTLKIRSTKLEDSAMYFCASSDGTGFATNEKLFFGSGTQLSVL.

V is TRBV5-5 and J is TRBJ1-1; D remains unclear. CDR1 SGHKS and CDR2 YYEKEE come from the germline V gene (reference sequence). The CDR3 spans 14 residues. Trimming took off 7 bases at V and 0 bases at J, with 13 bases between the two ends. The CDR3 here is CASRSFGVNTEAFF. CDR3 sequence (DNA): TGTGCCAGCCGTTCATTCGGGGTGAACACTGAAGCTTTCTTT.

The V gene is TRBV11-3, the J gene TRBJ2-3, with TRBD1 matching over 8 bases. Looked up from germline, CDR1 is SGHNT and CDR2 is YENEEA. Trimming cost V 0 bases and J 1 base; bases outside gene matches: 6. The CDR3 is 17 residues long. CDR3 sequence: CASSLDFSDRGTDTQYF. CDR3 in DNA: TGTGCCAGCAGCTTAGACTTTTCGGACAGGGGCACAGATACGCAGTATTTT.

V gene TRBV10-2 combines with J gene TRBJ1-2; D gene ambiguous. The CDR3 runs 12 residues. Germline V CDR1 and CDR2: WSHSY, SAAADI. Deletions cut 4 bases from V and 2 bases from J, with 5 bases between. CDR3 coding DNA: TGCGCCAGCAGTGTCAGGAACTATGGCTACACCTTC. It encodes CASSVRNYGYTF.

This clone was observed at least ten times. The V gene is TRBV9, the J gene TRBJ1-4; a weak D match, TRBD1 (5 bases). Trimming left V 4 bases short and J 10 bases short, with 17 bases between. Germline lookup yields CDR1 SGDLS and CDR2 YYNGEE. The CDR3 runs 14 residues. CDR3 bases: TGTGCCAGCAGCCAAGACCCATTCGGGGGAAAACTGTTTTTT. Translated, it gives CASSQDPFGGKLFF.

V usage is TRBV10-2 and J usage is TRBJ2-5; D is undetermined. V gave up 0 bases and J gave up 4 bases, with 9 bases separating them. The germline gives CDR1 WSHSY, CDR2 SAAADI. The CDR3 totals 14 residues. CDR3 protein: CASSESGTPETQYF. In DNA, the CDR3 is TGCGCCAGCAGTGAGTCGGGCACACCAGAGACCCAGTACTTC.

The chain recombines TRBV19 with TRBJ2-3, with D tentatively TRBD2 (5 bases). CDR1 and CDR2 from the germline V gene are LNHDA and SQIVND (reference sequence). Trimming removed 4 bases at V and 3 bases at J, with 11 bases between. This CDR3 is built from 14 residues. The CDR3 reads CASSTGPGTDTQYF. The CDR3 DNA follows: TGTGCCAGTAGTACCGGGCCGGGGACAGATACGCAGTATTTT.

V usage is TRBV9 and J usage is TRBJ1-6; TRBD1 matches 9 bases. The germline gives CDR1 SGDLS, CDR2 YYNGEE. This CDR3 is built from 15 residues. V shed 3 bases, J shed 9 bases, and the junction held 7 bases outside the gene matches. The CDR3: CASSGQGDYISPLHF. In nucleotides, the CDR3 is TGTGCCAGCAGCGGACAGGGGGATTACATTTCACCCCTCCACTTT.

J is TRBJ2-2 and V is TRBV18, with TRBD2 matching over 8 bases. The CDR3 runs 20 residues. CDR1 KGHSH and CDR2 LQKENI come from the germline V gene. Trimming cost V 0 bases and J 2 bases; bases outside gene matches: 14. For the CDR3, the DNA is TGTGCCAGCTCACCACCGGACAGCCGAAGCGGGAGATCTAACACCGGGGAGCTGTTTTTT. Its protein product is CASSPPDSRSGRSNTGELFF.

V gene TRBV27 combines with J gene TRBJ1-5; 8 positions agree with TRBD1. The CDR3 is made up of 13 amino acids. The V segment lost 4 bases and the J segment 7 bases; nucleotides outside the gene matches: 3. Germline V lookup: CDR1 MNHEY, CDR2 SMNVEV (reference sequence). CDR3 nucleotide sequence: TGTGCCAGCAGTTCCGACAGGGGACAGCCCCAGCATTTT. Its protein is CASSSDRGQPQHF.

Regarding this clone: Different DNA sequences within this sample yield the same CDR3. The chain is built from TRBV7-9 and TRBJ1-5, with D unclear. The CDR3 spans 12 residues. Germline CDR1 SEHNR, CDR2 FQNEAQ (reference sequence). The germline V and J ends were trimmed by 2 bases and 6 bases, with 5 bases remaining between them. The CDR3 DNA reads as TGTGCCAGCAGCTTAACGGGTCAGCCCCAGCATTTT. As protein: CASSLTGQPQHF.

The V and J genes are TRBV5-6 and TRBJ1-2; D unresolved. The V end lost 1 base, the J end lost 6 bases, and 13 bases lay between the germline ends. The CDR3 consists of 14 residues. Looked up from germline, CDR1 is SGHDT and CDR2 is YYEEEE. The CDR3 reads CASSLRRESNGYTF. DNA for the CDR3: TGTGCCAGCAGCTTGAGGAGGGAATCGAATGGCTACACCTTC.

V and J are TRBV7-2 and TRBJ2-1, with 12 positions matching TRBD2. With V trimmed by 3 bases and J by 8 bases, 8 bases remained unmatched. This CDR3 has 16 amino acids. The V gene's germline CDR1 is SGHTA and CDR2 FQGNSA. The CDR3 loop reads CASSLKTSGSGDEQFF. As DNA, the CDR3 is TGTGCCAGCAGCTTGAAGACTAGCGGGAGCGGGGATGAGCAGTTCTTC.